The 31 T cell receptor beta chains reported below all come from one sample, sequenced in a study of vaccination and CD4 T cells after COVID-19. Cultured CD4+ T cell DNA was sequenced using the Oncomine TCR Beta short-read assay. From the PCR reads, TCRdb called clonotypes with MiXCR, one entry per CDR3 protein. This sample has roughly 9,500 distinct CDR3 sequences, with approximately 57% found just once. Treatment in this sample: roughly ten-day PBMC culture with coronavirus spike peptide pools or control peptides (ViraFEST assay). For these receptors, no antigen is known. The sample consisted of CD4+ T cells from blood, cultured in vitro. The receptors were gathered from a human donor who had recovered from COVID-19.

This clonotype has just one count. The rearrangement links TRBV21-1 to TRBJ1-5; the tabulated D call, TRBD1, remains unverified against the DNA. TRBV21-1 represents a pseudogene. The CDR3 totals 15 residues. The CDR3 loop is CASSENRGFCLPQHF. DNA of the CDR3: TGTGCCAGCAGCGAGAACAGGGGATTCTGCCTGCCCCAGCATTTT.

Only a few counts were recorded for this clonotype. The chain uses TRBV6-5 and TRBJ1-5; D is unclear. Germline lookup yields CDR1 MNHEY and CDR2 SVGAGI. The CDR3 is made up of 14 amino acids. V was pared by 0 bases and J by 7 bases, with 10 bases between. In DNA, the CDR3 is TGTGCCAGCAGTTACTCGACCCCAGGCCAGCCCCAGCATTTT. It translates to CASSYSTPGQPQHF.

The chain combines TRBV11-2 with TRBJ1-2, with 8 bases aligning to TRBD1. Per germline, CDR1 SGHAT and CDR2 FQNNGV. With V trimmed by 4 bases and J by 4 bases, 2 bases remained unmatched. The CDR3 loop spans 13 amino acids. The CDR3 is CASSSGQGYGYTF. CDR3 DNA sequence: TGTGCCAGCAGCTCAGGACAGGGCTATGGCTACACCTTC.

This rearrangement joins TRBV11-2 to TRBJ2-7; 11 bases map to TRBD2. The CDR3 loop spans 16 amino acids. Germline V lookup: CDR1 SGHAT, CDR2 FQNNGV. V lost 4 bases to trimming and J lost 3 bases; unmatched junction nucleotides: 8. CDR3 bases: TGTGCCAGCAGCTCTGACACTAGCGGGAGTGTCTACGAGCAGTACTTC. Translated: CASSSDTSGSVYEQYF.

The chain links TRBV11-2 to TRBJ1-1; D gene ambiguous. Germline V CDR1 and CDR2: SGHAT, FQNNGV. The germline V and J ends were trimmed by 4 bases and 7 bases, with 13 bases remaining between them. This CDR3 spans 13 amino acids. The CDR3 sequence is CASSSREQHEAFF. As DNA, the CDR3 is TGTGCCAGCAGCTCCCGGGAGCAACATGAAGCTTTCTTT. The full variable domain, rest sourced from reference TRBV11-2 and TRBJ1-1, is EAGVAQSPRYKIIEKRQSVAFWCNPISGHATLYWYQQILGQGPKLLIQFQNNGVVDDSQLPKDRFSAERLKGVDSTLKIQPAKLEDSAVYLCASSSREQHEAFFGQGTRLTVV.

This clonotype was picked up a small number of times. CDR3 sequence: CASKTTSGITDTQYF. In DNA form, the CDR3 reads TGTGCCAGCAAGACGACTAGCGGTATCACAGATACGCAGTATTTT. The gene calls are TRBV6-1 and TRBJ2-3, with 9 nucleotides matching TRBD2. The CDR3 totals 15 residues. The ends lost 7 bases at V and 2 bases at J; junction bases unmatched: 7. CDR1 is MNHNS, CDR2 SASEGT, per germline.

This chain connects TRBV6-2 or TRBV6-3 to TRBJ2-4, with 7 positions matching TRBD1. V lost 8 bases, J lost 0 bases, and 16 bases stayed unmatched. The CDR3 length is 18 residues. The germline gives CDR1 MNHEY, CDR2 SVGEGT. This CDR3 is CASLPRQGRPTAKNIQYF. For the CDR3, the DNA is TGTGCCAGCCTACCGAGACAGGGACGACCAACAGCCAAAAACATTCAGTACTTC.

The chain couples TRBV5-1 to TRBJ2-7; D not resolved. V lost 3 bases, J lost 2 bases, and 12 bases lay in between. The CDR3 totals 14 residues. CDR1 and CDR2 (germline): SGHRS, YFSETQ. The CDR3 loop is CASSSTAGTYEQYF. CDR3 coding DNA: TGCGCCAGCAGCTCCACGGCCGGTACCTACGAGCAGTACTTC.

V is TRBV6-1 and J is TRBJ2-7; D not certain. There are 14 residues in the CDR3. CDR1 is MNHNS and CDR2 is SASEGT in the germline V gene. The germline V and J ends were trimmed by 6 bases and 1 base, with 13 bases remaining between them. The CDR3 here is CASSPWGRSYEQYF. In DNA, the CDR3 is TGTGCCAGCAGCCCCTGGGGAAGATCCTACGAGCAGTACTTC.

The rearrangement links TRBV5-1 to TRBJ2-7; 9 bases align to TRBD2. J lost 2 bases, V lost 6 bases, and 6 bases had no gene match. Per the germline V gene, CDR1 is SGHRS and CDR2 is YFSETQ. There are 14 residues in the CDR3. Written as DNA, the CDR3 is TGCGCCAGCAAAGACGCTAGCGGGACCTACGAGCAGTACTTC. Amino acids: CASKDASGTYEQYF.

The chain recombines TRBV15 with TRBJ2-7, with 9 nucleotides matching TRBD2. Germline V gene sequence: CDR1 LNHNV, CDR2 YYDKDF (reference sequence). The CDR3 is made up of 15 amino acids. After removal of 1 base from V and 5 bases from J, the junction contained 6 bases not matched to a gene. The CDR3 nucleotides are TGTGCCACCAGCAGAGTTGCGGGAGGGGCCCACGAGCAGTACTTC. Amino acid sequence: CATSRVAGGAHEQYF.

The chain combines TRBV4-3 with TRBJ2-2; TRBD2 agrees at 10 bases. The CDR3 extends over 17 amino acids. CDR1 LGHNA and CDR2 YSLEER come from the germline V gene. V trimming: 0 bases; J trimming: 8 bases; junction bases outside the gene matches: 9. This CDR3 is CASSQDRVAGGRGELFF. DNA for the CDR3: TGCGCCAGCAGCCAAGATAGGGTAGCGGGAGGTCGTGGGGAGCTGTTTTTT.

This clonotype has more than one count but fewer than ten. The rearrangement uses TRBV24-1 and TRBJ2-5; either TRBD1 or TRBD2 may fit D (5 bases each). The CDR3 runs to 15 residues. Germline V gene sequence: CDR1 KGHDR, CDR2 SFDVKD. Trimming cost V 1 base and J 5 bases, with 13 bases left between them. The chain's CDR3 is CATSDLGPGSETQYF. CDR3 coding DNA: TGTGCCACCAGTGATTTAGGTCCAGGGAGTGAGACCCAGTACTTC.

This clonotype was detected only a few times. The chain recombines TRBV20-1 with TRBJ2-3; 7 bases line up with TRBD2. With V trimmed by 3 bases and J by 2 bases, 26 bases remained unmatched. CDR3 length: 21 amino acids. Per the germline V gene, CDR1 is DFQATT and CDR2 is SNEGSKA (reference sequence). The CDR3 DNA is TGCAGTGCTAGTTTGCCTGCCACTAGCGCCGAACCCCGGACGATCACAGATACGCAGTATTTT. Its translation is CSASLPATSAEPRTITDTQYF.

The DNA of the CDR3 is TGCAGTGCTAGCGGGACAGGGCCCTACGAGCAGTACTTC. This codes for CSASGTGPYEQYF. The chain uses TRBV20-1 and TRBJ2-7, with 9 bases fitting TRBD1. V lost 3 bases to trimming and J lost 2 bases; unmatched junction nucleotides: 2. The CDR3 spans 13 residues. The germline V gene encodes CDR1 DFQATT and CDR2 SNEGSKA (reference sequence).

V and J are TRBV28 and TRBJ2-7; no reliable D call. Trimming took off 7 bases at V and 4 bases at J, with 17 bases between the two ends. The germline V gene encodes CDR1 MDHEN and CDR2 SYDVKM. The CDR3 length is 14 residues. CDR3 in DNA: TGTGCCAGCACCACCGGCCCGGTAATTTACGAGCAGTACTTC. Translated, it gives CASTTGPVIYEQYF.

The chain has TRBV19 and TRBJ1-2; 8 nucleotides match TRBD1. Germline CDR1 is LNHDA and CDR2 is SQIVND (reference sequence). The CDR3 has 14 residues. With 7 bases clipped from V and 8 bases from J, the junction kept 12 bases outside the gene matches. CDR3 amino acids: CASNVLGQGRGYTF. CDR3 DNA sequence: TGTGCCAGTAATGTCCTAGGACAGGGACGGGGCTACACCTTC.

This clonotype turned up a few times. The chain employs TRBV6-4 and TRBJ2-2; 9 positions agree with TRBD1. The germline gives CDR1 MRHNA, CDR2 SNTAGT. V was clipped by 3 bases and J by 4 bases; unmatched bases: 0. This CDR3 has 14 residues. CDR3 region: CASSEGQGTGELFF. As DNA, the CDR3 is TGTGCCAGCAGTGAGGGACAGGGCACCGGGGAGCTGTTTTTT.

J is TRBJ1-1 and V is TRBV16, with a weak D call TRBD1 (6 bases). V lost 0 bases and J 4 bases, leaving 9 bases between the germline ends. Germline V gives CDR1 KGHSY, CDR2 FQNENV. The CDR3 consists of 14 residues. CDR3 in DNA: TGTGCCAGCAGCCAATCGGGGGGGGCCACTGAAGCTTTCTTT. Protein: CASSQSGGATEAFF.

This chain links TRBV6-1 with TRBJ2-3; 8 bases map to TRBD2. J lost 11 bases, V lost 0 bases, and 13 bases had no gene match. The CDR3 totals 16 residues. CDR1 is MNHNS, CDR2 SASEGT, per germline. CDR3 bases: TGTGCCAGCAGTGAAGCGCACGCGGGGGGCGGATCAAGGCAGTATTTT. Its translation is CASSEAHAGGGSRQYF.

V usage is TRBV7-2 and J usage is TRBJ2-1; D remains ambiguous. Germline CDR1 SGHTA, CDR2 FQGNSA. V lost 5 bases and J 0 bases, leaving 11 bases between the germline ends. CDR3 size: 15 residues. The CDR3: CASSQEQYSYNEQFF. CDR3 sequence (DNA): TGTGCCAGCAGCCAGGAACAATACTCCTACAATGAGCAGTTCTTC.

In this sample, this clonotype turned up a few times. The rearrangement joins TRBV20-1 to TRBJ2-3, with 9 bases matching TRBD2. Trimming took 3 bases from V and 3 from J; bases not matched to a gene: 16. The CDR3 runs 18 residues. Germline-derived CDR1 and CDR2 are DFQATT and SNEGSKA (reference sequence). CDR3 nucleotides: TGCAGTGCTAGTCCGTCCCTGGCTAGCGGGGTATTTACAGATACGCAGTATTTT. It translates to CSASPSLASGVFTDTQYF.

The chain joins TRBV6-1 to TRBJ2-7; 9 nucleotides align to TRBD1. The CDR3 length is 16 residues. With V trimmed by 10 bases and J by 5 bases, 18 bases remained unmatched. Germline V gives CDR1 MNHNS, CDR2 SASEGT. In DNA form, the CDR3 reads TGTGCCACTGCCACCGGGACAGGGACCTCGAGGAACGAGCAGTACTTC. This translates into CATATGTGTSRNEQYF.

The CDR3 protein is CASSPLGAEAYNEQFF. CDR3 coding DNA: TGTGCCAGCAGCCCGCTCGGGGCGGAAGCCTACAATGAGCAGTTCTTC. V and J are TRBV7-6 and TRBJ2-1; D might be TRBD1 or TRBD2, each matching 5 bases. Trimming took 5 bases from V and 2 from J, leaving 16 bases between them. Germline V gives CDR1 SGHVS, CDR2 FNYEAQ. The CDR3 has 16 residues.

The V and J genes are TRBV19 and TRBJ1-2; TRBD1 matches at 9 bases. The CDR3 is 13 residues long. CDR1 and CDR2 from the germline V gene are LNHDA and SQIVND (reference sequence). With 4 bases clipped from V and 7 bases from J, the junction kept 4 bases outside the gene matches. The CDR3 DNA follows: TGTGCCAGTAGTACCACAGGGGGCAGTGGCTACACCTTC. Its protein product is CASSTTGGSGYTF.

Comments on this clonotype: The germline gene is not matched at one end of the junction; a read error may be the cause. This chain joins TRBV6-2 or TRBV6-3 and TRBJ2-5, with D uncertain. Germline V lookup: CDR1 MNHEY, CDR2 SVGEGT. There are 11 residues in the CDR3. The CDR3 DNA reads TGTGCCAGCAGTAACTCGGAGACCCAGTACTTC. As protein: CASSNSETQYF.

The J gene is TRBJ2-3, the V gene TRBV15, with D possibly TRBD1 on 6 matching bases. CDR1 LNHNV and CDR2 YYDKDF come from the germline V gene (reference sequence). V lost 6 bases, J lost 6 bases, and 13 bases lay in between. This CDR3 comprises 13 residues. The CDR3 DNA sequence: TGTGCCACCAGAGGCCAGGGGCGGGATACGCAGTATTTT. It encodes CATRGQGRDTQYF.

In its sample, this clonotype was seen a few times. V is TRBV20-1 and J is TRBJ2-2; D uncertain. The CDR3 runs to 15 residues. Germline assignment: CDR1 DFQATT and CDR2 SNEGSKA (reference sequence). Trimming took 5 bases from V and 1 from J, leaving 14 bases between them. CDR3 nucleotide sequence: TGCAGTGCTCCCCCGCCGTGGATGAACACCGGGGAGCTGTTTTTT. Amino acids: CSAPPPWMNTGELFF.

This clonotype has just one count. The chain uses TRBV19 and TRBJ2-1, with 8 bases fitting TRBD2. The junction had 7 bases not matched to a gene; V was cut back by 1 base and J by 8 bases. CDR1 is LNHDA and CDR2 is SQIVND in the germline V gene (reference sequence). The CDR3 contains 15 residues. The CDR3 DNA reads as TGTGCCAGTAGTATAGGTAGCGGGACTGTCTATGAGCAGTTCTTC. It codes for CASSIGSGTVYEQFF.

The chain uses TRBV4-2 and TRBJ2-3; 14 bases are shared with TRBD2. The CDR3 has 18 amino acids. Losses at the gene ends were 1 base for V and 0 bases for J; bases not matched to a gene: 3. The V gene's germline CDR1 is LGHNA and CDR2 YNFKEQ. CDR3 region: CASSQGLAGGPSTDTQYF. DNA for the CDR3: TGTGCCAGCAGCCAAGGACTAGCGGGAGGGCCTAGCACAGATACGCAGTATTTT.

This clonotype has a handful of counts. This chain uses TRBV24-1 with TRBJ2-2; 7 bases match TRBD1. Germline lookup yields CDR1 KGHDR and CDR2 SFDVKD. V lost 7 bases, J lost 6 bases, and 4 bases stayed unmatched. The CDR3 covers 13 residues. The CDR3 region has the DNA TGTGCCACCAGGGGACAGCTTTCCGGGGAGCTGTTTTTT. Residues: CATRGQLSGELFF.